This T cell receptor (beta chain) was observed in a study of regulatory T cells in long-lasting Graves disease (dated by TCRdb to about 2021). Turning to the overall study: Persistent Graves' disease meant more than 5 years of antithyroid drug treatment with TSH receptor autoantibodies that stayed positive. Persistent Graves' disease patients were compared with newly diagnosed Graves' disease patients by peripheral blood TCR sequencing and RNA sequencing. The study took place in China and was registered as a clinical trial. TCR sequencing covered some 13 persistent and roughly 20 newly diagnosed Graves' disease patients, around 35 samples in total. Persistent Graves' disease patients in the clinical cohort had taken antithyroid drugs for roughly 10 years on average. Broader findings and caveats from the paper: Persistent disease showed preferential use of TRBV28, TRBJ1-2 and TRBJ2-5, whereas newly diagnosed disease favored TRBV20-1 and TRBJ2-1. More public clonotypes were shared among persistent patients (roughly 2,900) than among newly diagnosed patients (966). The study examined only peripheral blood because the primary lesion, thyroid tissue, could not be accessed. Compared with newly diagnosed patients, persistent Graves' disease patients had lower TCR Shannon entropy and fewer highly expanded clones, which suggests clonal expansion. The small sample size was acknowledged by the authors as a limitation that may reduce accuracy. Only the TCR beta chain was sequenced and analyzed.

This clonotype was seen many times. It has no known antigen specificity. Base qualities were left out, and no much larger clone turns up one base away. From its cysteine to its phenylalanine, the CDR3 spans 13 amino acids. The CDR3 DNA has 39 bases and is translated from base 1. Trimming costs V 5 bases and J 3 bases, and their ends lie 10 bases apart. Taken from the germline V gene, the CDR1 and CDR2 loops are SGHTA and FQGTGA. Read against the paper, the sample's time point label means: persistent/refractory GD, antithyroid drugs over 5 years with positive TRAb. For both TCR sequencing and RNA sequencing, RNA was extracted from PBMCs in TRIzol. Graves' disease was diagnosed according to American Thyroid Association guidelines. The patients came from an endocrinology department in Xi'an, China. From each patient, around 9.3 milliliters of peripheral blood was collected into an EDTA anticoagulant tube. Ficoll Paque Plus density gradient separation was used to isolate PBMCs, and no further T cell sorting was done. An Agilent 2100 Bioanalyzer and agarose gel were used to assess RNA quality, and a NanoDrop 2000 was used to measure RNA concentration.

Library prep was done by multiplex PCR. For sequencing, an Illumina HiSeq 4000 was employed. CDR3 regions were amplified by Arm-PCR with iRepertoire HTBI primers to construct TCR beta libraries. Before sequencing, the PCR products underwent gel purification. Regarding the original processing steps: Across samples, 60 to 75 TRBV and 13 to 15 TRBJ segments were identified and used for gene usage analysis of CDR3 amino acid clonotypes. Filtered high-quality paired reads were merged into contigs using COPE and FqMerger. Contigs were aligned with BLAST to IMGT TRBV, TRBD and TRBJ reference genes, and CDR3 was defined per IMGT. Any clonotype with a frequency above 0.1% was counted as a highly expanded clone. Repertoire diversity was measured by Shannon entropy, and V-J evenness by the Gini coefficient. A clonotype found in more than one individual was treated as public. Through fastp at Q25 and MiXCR, TCRdb rebuilt clones from the public reads, retaining in-frame beta chains. Every CDR3 protein is listed once, alongside the most common genes and DNA of its rows. These V and J calls derive from TCRdb rather than the authors' analysis. The sample table holds roughly 360,000 distinct CDR3 sequences, of which roughly 23% were seen once. Around 30% of the sample is in the top ten clones.

The chain is made from TRBV7-3 and TRBJ1-1, with the D segment identity uncertain. Sequencing was performed on peripheral blood mononuclear cells (PBMCs), taken when the disease was refractory, from a patient treated with antithyroid drugs. This clonotype was sampled from a woman aged 40 to 50 with Graves disease. Donor details come from another sample of the same person, matched by shared clones. DNA sequence: TGTGCCAGCAGCCTCCTTAGGGACACTGAAGCTTTCTTT. Its protein product is CASSLLRDTEAFF.